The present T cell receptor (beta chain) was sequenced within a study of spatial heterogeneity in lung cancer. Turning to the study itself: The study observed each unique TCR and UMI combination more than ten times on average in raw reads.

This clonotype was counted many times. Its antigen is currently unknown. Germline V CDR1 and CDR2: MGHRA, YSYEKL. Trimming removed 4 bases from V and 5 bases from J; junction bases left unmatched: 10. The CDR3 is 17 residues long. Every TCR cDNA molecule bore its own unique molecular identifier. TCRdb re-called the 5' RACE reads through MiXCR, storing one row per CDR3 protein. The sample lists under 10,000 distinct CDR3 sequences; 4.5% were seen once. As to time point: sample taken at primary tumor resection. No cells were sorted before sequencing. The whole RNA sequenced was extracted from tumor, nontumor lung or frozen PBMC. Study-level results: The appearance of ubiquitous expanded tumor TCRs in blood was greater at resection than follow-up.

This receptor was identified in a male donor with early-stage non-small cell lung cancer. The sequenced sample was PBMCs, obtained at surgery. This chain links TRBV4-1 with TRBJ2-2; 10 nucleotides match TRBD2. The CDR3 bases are TGCGCCAGCAGCCCCTTAGGTAGCGGGGGGCCTACCGGGGAGCTGTTTTTT. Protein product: CASSPLGSGGPTGELFF.